One and the same sample provided the 9 T cell receptor beta chains below, sequenced in a study of blood T cell repertoires in COVID-19. Generated by immunoSEQ multiplex PCR, the TCRdb table keeps only in-frame clones and is missing some. The sample has fewer than 80,000 clones; approximately 82% are singletons. Source material: peripheral blood. These receptors originate from a woman older than 75 with acute or convalescent COVID-19.

J is TRBJ2-2 and V is TRBV5-1; the match to TRBD1 covers 7 bases. Germline V lookup: CDR1 SGHRS, CDR2 YFSETQ. The CDR3 is 15 residues long. J gave up 0 bases and V 7 bases, and 6 bases lay outside the gene matches. CDR3 residues: CASHRQGTNTGELFF. The CDR3 DNA follows: TGCGCCAGCCACCGACAGGGAACGAACACCGGGGAGCTGTTTTTT.

The V call is TRBV5-1, the J call TRBJ1-4; D gene uncertain. V was trimmed by 2 bases and J by 0 bases, leaving 5 bases between them. CDR1 is SGHRS, CDR2 YFSETQ, per germline. There are 14 residues in the CDR3. Here the CDR3 DNA reads TGCGCCAGCAGCTTACTGGCAACTAATGAAAAACTGTTTTTT. Encoded protein: CASSLLATNEKLFF. Combining the CDR3 with reference TRBV5-1 and TRBJ1-4 gives the whole variable domain KAGVTQTPRYLIKTRGQQVTLSCSPISGHRSVSWYQQTPGQGLQFLFEYFSETQRNKGNFPGRFSGRQFSNSRSEMNVSTLELGDSALYLCASSLLATNEKLFFGSGTQLSVL.

The chain couples TRBV3-1 (or the pseudogene TRBV3-2) to TRBJ2-2; D ambiguous. V dropped 1 base and J dropped 1 base, with 7 bases sitting between them. Germline CDR1 LGHDT, CDR2 YNNKEL (reference sequence). The CDR3 is 15 residues long. The CDR3 is CASSQVRQNTGELFF. Here the CDR3 DNA reads TGTGCCAGCAGCCAAGTGCGACAGAACACCGGGGAGCTGTTTTTT.

The chain recombines TRBV5-1 with TRBJ2-7, with D perhaps TRBD1 (6 bases). CDR1 and CDR2 from the germline V gene are SGHRS and YFSETQ. This CDR3 spans 15 amino acids. Deletions cut 0 bases from V and 2 bases from J, with 12 bases between. The DNA for the CDR3 is TGCGCCAGCAGCTTGGCCTTCAGGGGACCCTACGAGCAGTACTTC. Translation gives CASSLAFRGPYEQYF.

The V gene is TRBV5-1, the J gene TRBJ1-2; 7 nucleotides align to TRBD1. The V segment lost 4 bases and the J segment 4 bases; nucleotides outside the gene matches: 10. CDR3 size: 15 residues. CDR1 and CDR2 (germline): SGHRS, YFSETQ. CDR3 sequence reads: CASSPQPGQLYGYTF. For the CDR3, the DNA is TGCGCCAGCAGCCCCCAACCGGGACAGCTCTATGGCTACACCTTC. The whole variable domain, remainder taken from reference TRBV5-1 and TRBJ1-2, is KAGVTQTPRYLIKTRGQQVTLSCSPISGHRSVSWYQQTPGQGLQFLFEYFSETQRNKGNFPGRFSGRQFSNSRSEMNVSTLELGDSALYLCASSPQPGQLYGYTFGSGTRLTVV.

Only a few counts were recorded for this clone. The chain employs TRBV19 and TRBJ2-3, with 7 bases fitting TRBD1. The CDR3 sequence is 14 residues long. Germline loops: CDR1 LNHDA, CDR2 SQIVND (reference sequence). V dropped 5 bases and J dropped 6; count of bases not matched to a gene: 8. The CDR3 reads CASSSRQGFDTQYF. The CDR3 DNA is TGTGCCAGTAGTTCAAGACAGGGTTTTGATACGCAGTATTTT. Drawing the rest from reference TRBV19 and TRBJ2-3, the complete variable domain is DGGITQSPKYLFRKEGQNVTLSCEQNLNHDAMYWYRQDPGQGLRLIYYSQIVNDFQKGDIAEGYSVSREKKESFPLTVTSAQKNPTAFYLCASSSRQGFDTQYFGPGTRLTVL.

V gene TRBV14 combines with J gene TRBJ2-1, with 8 bases identical to TRBD1. Trimming took 4 bases from V and 6 from J; bases not matched to a gene: 14. The CDR3 is 17 residues long. The V gene's germline CDR1 is SGHDN and CDR2 FVKESK. CDR3 protein: CASSLGQGLLQSNEQFF. The CDR3 region has the DNA TGTGCCAGCAGCCTAGGACAGGGCTTACTTCAAAGCAATGAGCAGTTCTTC.

The rearrangement joins TRBV30 to TRBJ1-1; D call uncertain. Trimming cost V 4 bases and J 4 bases, with 16 bases left between them. This CDR3 comprises 14 residues. The germline gives CDR1 GTSNPN, CDR2 SVGIG (reference sequence). The CDR3 protein is CAWISIYGFTEAFF. For the CDR3, the DNA is TGTGCCTGGATATCGATATACGGTTTCACTGAAGCTTTCTTT.

The table lists this clone with a count of one. The J gene is TRBJ2-4, the V gene TRBV4-2, with 16 bases fitting TRBD2. V lost 3 bases, J lost 1 base, and 6 bases stayed unmatched. The CDR3 length is 19 residues. Germline V gene lookup returns CDR1 LGHNA and CDR2 YNFKEQ. The CDR3 loop reads CASSQGLAGGLGAKNIQYF. Written as DNA, the CDR3 is TGTGCCAGCAGCCAGGGACTAGCGGGGGGGCTGGGGGCCAAAAACATTCAGTACTTC.